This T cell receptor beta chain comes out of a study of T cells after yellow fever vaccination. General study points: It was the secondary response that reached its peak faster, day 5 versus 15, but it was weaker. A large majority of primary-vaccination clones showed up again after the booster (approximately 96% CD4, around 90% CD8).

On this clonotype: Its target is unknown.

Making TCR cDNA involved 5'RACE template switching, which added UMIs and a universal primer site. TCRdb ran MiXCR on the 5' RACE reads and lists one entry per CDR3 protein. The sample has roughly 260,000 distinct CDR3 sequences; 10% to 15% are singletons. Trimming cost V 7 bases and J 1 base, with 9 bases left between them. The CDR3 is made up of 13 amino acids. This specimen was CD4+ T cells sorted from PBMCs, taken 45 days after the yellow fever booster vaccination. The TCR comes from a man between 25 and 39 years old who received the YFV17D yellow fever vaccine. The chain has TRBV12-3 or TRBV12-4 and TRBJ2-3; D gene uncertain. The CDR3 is CASKWGGTDTQYF. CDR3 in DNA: TGTGCCAGCAAGTGGGGTGGCACAGATACGCAGTATTTT.